These 29 T cell receptor beta chains came from one sample sequenced in a study of T cells in Graves' hyperthyroidism and ophthalmopathy (dated by TCRdb to about 2019). The library was made by multiplex PCR. The sample was run on an Illumina HiSeq 2000. Amplification of TCR beta CDR3 regions was carried out from RNA transcripts. The first round of RT-PCR for the TCR CDR3 was performed with the HTBI primer set and the Qiagen OneStep RT-PCR kit. TCRdb itself trimmed the public reads at Q25 with fastp, ran MiXCR and retained productive beta chains. Each CDR3 protein appears once, grouped with its most common genes and DNA. The sample data list 500,000 to 600,000 distinct CDR3 sequences, and approximately 44% of these were observed just once. The top ten constitute around a fifth of the sample. The sequenced material came from peripheral blood or thyroid tissue (not recorded which). The receptor source for this set is an adult woman with Graves' disease, either hyperthyroidism or ophthalmopathy (not recorded which).

A remark on this clonotype: This could be a read error, since a much larger clone is one nucleotide away. This chain uses TRBV10-2 with TRBJ1-6; 7 bases are a match to TRBD1. This CDR3 contains 15 residues. Germline V gives CDR1 WSHSY, CDR2 SAAADI. This CDR3 reads CASSQKTGYNSLLHF. The DNA for the CDR3 is TGCGCCAGCAGCCAGAAGACAGGGTATAATTCACTCCTCCACTTT.

This clonotype was observed many times. V is TRBV7-9 and J is TRBJ2-7; 12 nucleotides line up with TRBD2. J lost 2 bases, V lost 10 bases, and 6 bases had no gene match. CDR1 and CDR2 (germline): SEHNR, FQNEAQ (reference sequence). The CDR3 totals 14 residues. In nucleotides, the CDR3 is TGTGCCACTACCCCTAGCGGGAGGGCCTACGAGCAGTACTTC. Amino acids: CATTPSGRAYEQYF.

This clonotype showed up just a few times. The chain has TRBV10-2 and TRBJ1-1; D is unresolved. This CDR3 has 12 residues. From germline, CDR1 is WSHSY and CDR2 SAAADI. Trimming left V 5 bases short and J 4 bases short, with 8 bases between. The CDR3 reads CASSKLTTEAFF. The CDR3 DNA sequence: TGCGCCAGCAGTAAGCTTACCACTGAAGCTTTCTTT.

The chain employs TRBV2 and TRBJ1-4; 7 nucleotides line up with TRBD1. The CDR3 is 15 residues long. The trim removed 5 bases at V and 8 bases at J, leaving 11 bases unmatched. The germline V gene has CDR1 SNHLY and CDR2 FYNNEI. This chain's CDR3 is CASSTGVRVGEKLFF. CDR3 nucleotide sequence: TGTGCCAGCAGTACAGGGGTCAGGGTTGGCGAAAAACTGTTTTTT. The full variable domain, completed using reference TRBV2 and TRBJ1-4, is EPEVTQTPSHQVTQMGQEVILRCVPISNHLYFYWYRQILGQKVEFLVSFYNNEISEKSEIFDDQFSVERPDGSNFTLKIRSTKLEDSAMYFCASSTGVRVGEKLFFGSGTQLSVL.

The chain couples TRBV30 to TRBJ1-1; 9 positions agree with TRBD1. Germline lookup yields CDR1 GTSNPN and CDR2 SVGIG (reference sequence). V was clipped by 4 bases and J by 3 bases; unmatched bases: 6. This CDR3 has 14 residues. The CDR3 sequence: CAWTPDRGHTEAFF. The CDR3 DNA follows: TGTGCCTGGACCCCGGACAGGGGACACACTGAAGCTTTCTTT.

The V call is TRBV10-3, the J call TRBJ1-3; TRBD1 matches 7 bases. The ends lost 7 bases at V and 8 bases at J; junction bases unmatched: 5. Germline CDR1 reads ENHRY; CDR2 reads SYGVKD. The CDR3 loop spans 12 amino acids. CDR3 sequence (DNA): TGTGCCATCATGCGACAGGGAGACACCATATATTTT. The encoded protein is CAIMRQGDTIYF.

The genes are TRBV2 and TRBJ2-5, with 10 bases identical to TRBD1. The germline CDR1 and CDR2 sequences are SNHLY and FYNNEI. CDR3 size: 15 residues. V was clipped by 7 bases and J by 5 bases; unmatched bases: 10. CDR3 in DNA: TGTGCCAGCACCACCTCCGGGACAGGGGCGGAGACCCAGTACTTC. This gives the protein CASTTSGTGAETQYF.

Notes on this clonotype: A read error may be the cause here, since a much bigger clone is one base away. The chain has TRBV5-1 and TRBJ1-4, with D perhaps matching TRBD1 (6 bases). The CDR3 contains 14 residues. CDR1 is SGHRS, CDR2 YFSETQ, per germline. With 0 bases removed from V and 8 bases from J, the gap between germline ends came to 11 bases. CDR3 protein: CASSLEGGFEKLFF. CDR3 sequence (DNA): TGCGCCAGCAGCTTGGAGGGGGGATTCGAAAAACTGTTTTTT.

This clonotype was counted ten times or more. This chain joins TRBV7-8 and TRBJ1-1; D not certain. Germline CDR1 SGHVS, CDR2 FQNEAQ. The CDR3 length is 13 residues. V was pared by 7 bases and J by 4 bases, with 13 bases between. CDR3 DNA: TGTGCCAGCATAGGGATGATGGGCACTGAAGCTTTCTTT. Translated, it gives CASIGMMGTEAFF. The variable domain in full, completed from reference TRBV7-8 and TRBJ1-1, reads GAGVSQSPRYKVAKRGQDVALRCDPISGHVSLFWYQQALGQGPEFLTYFQNEAQLDKSGLPSDRFFAERPEGSVSTLKIQRTQQEDSAVYLCASIGMMGTEAFFGQGTRLTVV.

This clonotype was picked up one time. Since a much larger clone is just one base distant, this may be a read error. This chain uses TRBV7-9 with TRBJ1-6; D is possibly TRBD1 (6 bases). The CDR3 runs to 14 residues. V dropped 4 bases and J dropped 11 bases, with 15 bases sitting between them. Germline CDR1 is SEHNR and CDR2 is FQNEAQ (reference sequence). The CDR3 DNA sequence: TGTGCCAGCAGCTCAGACAGGTTTTCCGCACCCCTCCACTTT. Translated, it gives CASSSDRFSAPLHF.

In this sample, this clonotype turned up many times. This sequence joins TRBV28 and TRBJ2-2; D remains unclear. Germline loops: CDR1 MDHEN, CDR2 SYDVKM. V dropped 2 bases and J dropped 5 bases, with 6 bases sitting between them. This CDR3 region has 13 residues. The CDR3, as DNA: TGTGCCAGCAGTTTAGGCTTAACCGGGGAGCTGTTTTTT. This encodes CASSLGLTGELFF.

This clonotype was recorded at least ten times. J is TRBJ2-7 and V is TRBV20-1, with TRBD2 matching 10 bases. CDR1 is DFQATT, CDR2 SNEGSKA, per germline (reference sequence). This CDR3 region has 15 residues. V shed 2 bases and J 8 bases; nucleotides not matched to a gene: 12. The CDR3 sequence: CSARHSASGSNKQYF. Here the CDR3 DNA reads TGCAGTGCTAGACATTCGGCTAGCGGGAGTAATAAGCAGTACTTC.

The rearrangement links TRBV15 to TRBJ2-7, with TRBD1 as a possible D gene (5 bases). The CDR3 length is 13 residues. Germline V gene sequence: CDR1 LNHNV, CDR2 YYDKDF (reference sequence). V lost 1 base and J 3 bases, leaving 7 bases between the germline ends. CDR3 residues: CATSRGTRYEQYF. CDR3 nucleotide sequence: TGTGCCACCAGCAGAGGGACACGCTACGAGCAGTACTTC.

The chain has TRBV5-1 and TRBJ1-5; D uncertain. This CDR3 is built from 12 residues. Deletions cut 1 base from V and 9 bases from J, with 8 bases between. In germline, CDR1 is SGHRS, CDR2 YFSETQ. The CDR3 DNA is TGCGCCAGCAGCTTGAGGACGGGGCCCCAGCATTTT. Its protein product is CASSLRTGPQHF.

The chain employs TRBV3-1 and TRBJ2-3; a weak D match, TRBD2 (5 bases). The CDR3 runs 13 residues. CDR1 and CDR2 (germline): LGHDT, YNNKEL (reference sequence). V gave up 7 bases and J gave up 1 base, with 9 bases separating them. The chain's CDR3 is CASTQEGTDTQYF. For the CDR3, the DNA is TGTGCCAGCACCCAGGAGGGCACAGATACGCAGTATTTT.

Remarks on this clonotype: Compared with germline, one end of the junction differs, possibly owing to a read error. V gene TRBV6-6 combines with J gene TRBJ2-7; the D gene could be TRBD1 or TRBD2 (5 bases each). Germline assignment: CDR1 MNHNY and CDR2 SVGAGI (reference sequence). This CDR3 is 10 amino acids long. This CDR3 reads CASSDGDVSF. CDR3 DNA: TGTGCCAGCAGTGATGGGGACGTCAGCTTC.

The rearrangement uses TRBV30 and TRBJ2-2; D remains unclear. The CDR3 spans 10 residues. Germline loops: CDR1 GTSNPN, CDR2 SVGIG (reference sequence). The DNA of the CDR3 is TGTGCATGCCCCACCGGGGAGCTGTTTTTT. It specifies CACPTGELFF. The full variable domain, completed using reference TRBV30 and TRBJ2-2, is SQTIHQWPATLVQPVGSPLSLECTVEGTSNPNLYWYRQAAGRGLQLLFYSVGIGQISSEVPQNLSASRPQDRQFILSSKKLLLSDSGFYLCACPTGELFFGEGSRLTVL.

This clonotype was recorded many times. The chain links TRBV7-9 to TRBJ2-2, with TRBD2 as a possible D gene (6 bases). The CDR3 length is 19 residues. The V and J ends lost 3 bases and 8 bases respectively, with 28 bases between them. Germline V gene sequence: CDR1 SEHNR, CDR2 FQNEAQ (reference sequence). The CDR3 region is CASSFPRGRQGAREGELFF. The CDR3 DNA sequence: TGTGCCAGCAGCTTCCCGCGGGGCCGTCAGGGAGCCCGTGAAGGGGAGCTGTTTTTT.

The sample holds one count of this clonotype. The chain couples TRBV20-1 to TRBJ1-2; D perhaps matches TRBD1 (5 bases). The V end lost 4 bases, the J end lost 4 bases, and 19 bases lay between the germline ends. Germline-derived CDR1 and CDR2 are DFQATT and SNEGSKA (reference sequence). CDR3 length: 15 residues. CDR3 sequence (DNA): TGCAGTGCTAAAGACCGGCGGGGGAGGAGCTATGGCTACACCTTC. Amino acids: CSAKDRRGRSYGYTF.

The J gene is TRBJ2-2, the V gene TRBV10-3; 7 bases map to TRBD1. Trimming took 10 bases from V and 4 from J; bases not matched to a gene: 9. Per the germline V gene, CDR1 is ENHRY and CDR2 is SYGVKD. This CDR3 region has 14 residues. The CDR3 DNA is TGTGCCACCAAACAGGGGTCCCTCACCGGGGAGCTGTTTTTT. Residues: CATKQGSLTGELFF.

The J gene is TRBJ1-2, the V gene TRBV7-9, with 9 bases that match TRBD1. Germline V gives CDR1 SEHNR, CDR2 FQNEAQ (reference sequence). The CDR3 runs to 15 residues. With V trimmed by 3 bases and J by 8 bases, 10 bases remained unmatched. CDR3 sequence (DNA): TGTGCCAGCAGCTTGGTAGGGGGACAGGGTCACGGCTACACCTTC. Its translation: CASSLVGGQGHGYTF.

Of note for this clonotype: The junction shows a germline mismatch at one end, possibly a read error. V is TRBV7-9 and J is TRBJ2-7; D unresolved. The CDR3 totals 12 residues. Germline values: CDR1 SEHNR, CDR2 FQNEAQ (reference sequence). CDR3 nucleotides: TGCGCCAGCAGTGAGTCCGCCCTCGAGCAGTACTTC. This sequence encodes CASSESALEQYF.

This clonotype was observed at least ten times. The V gene is TRBV12-3 or TRBV12-4, the J gene TRBJ1-2; D perhaps matches TRBD1 (6 bases). Trimming left V 6 bases short and J 4 bases short, with 21 bases between. This CDR3 has 16 residues. The CDR3 protein is CASSLFGGQSIYGYTF. In nucleotides, the CDR3 is TGTGCCAGCAGCCTTTTTGGTGGACAGTCGATCTATGGCTACACCTTC.

This clonotype was detected once. The V gene is TRBV7-2, the J gene TRBJ2-7; either TRBD1 or TRBD2 may supply D (7 bases each). Germline assignment: CDR1 SGHTA and CDR2 FQGNSA. CDR3 length: 15 amino acids. Trimming took 4 bases from V and 2 from J, leaving 15 bases between them. The CDR3 region is CASSSKRDRPYEQYF. The CDR3 DNA sequence: TGTGCCAGCAGCTCAAAGCGGGACAGACCCTACGAGCAGTACTTC.

This clonotype was detected many times. V is TRBV7-9 and J is TRBJ2-7; 7 bases line up with TRBD1. The CDR3 contains 15 residues. The germline CDR1 and CDR2 sequences are SEHNR and FQNEAQ (reference sequence). The trim removed 5 bases at V and 6 bases at J, leaving 13 bases unmatched. The CDR3 DNA is TGTGCCAGCAGCCACCCCGGGACAGAGCTCGGCGAGCAGTACTTC. Protein sequence: CASSHPGTELGEQYF.

This clonotype was recorded at least ten times. This chain connects TRBV5-1 to TRBJ2-7, with 8 positions matching TRBD1. V shed 0 bases, J shed 2 bases, and the junction held 7 bases outside the gene matches. Germline CDR1 reads SGHRS; CDR2 reads YFSETQ. This CDR3 has 16 residues. This CDR3 reads CASSLEYSGQAYEQYF. The CDR3 region has the DNA TGCGCCAGCAGCTTGGAGTATTCGGGACAGGCCTACGAGCAGTACTTC.

The chain carries TRBV7-2 and TRBJ2-5, with D unresolved. Trimming cost V 5 bases and J 2 bases, with 9 bases left between them. Looked up from germline, CDR1 is SGHTA and CDR2 is FQGNSA. The CDR3 loop spans 13 amino acids. Written as DNA, the CDR3 is TGTGCCAGCAGCCCACCCCCACAAGAGACCCAGTACTTC. It encodes CASSPPPQETQYF.

This clonotype was found many times. This chain links TRBV6-6 with TRBJ2-7; D is perhaps TRBD2 (6 bases). Trimming removed 5 bases from V and 5 bases from J, with 16 bases in between. Germline CDR1 is MNHNY and CDR2 is SVGAGI (reference sequence). This CDR3 is 14 amino acids long. The CDR3 is CASSPPGDSDEQYF. The CDR3 DNA is TGTGCCAGCAGTCCGCCGGGAGACAGCGACGAGCAGTACTTC.

The chain links TRBV15 to TRBJ1-1; D not certain. Between the trimmed V and J ends, which lost 4 bases and 2 bases, there was a span of 17 bases. Looked up from germline, CDR1 is LNHNV and CDR2 is YYDKDF (reference sequence). The length of the CDR3 is 16 residues. CDR3 in DNA: TGTGCCACCAGCACCGGAGACCGAGGACTTAACACTGAAGCTTTCTTT. Protein sequence: CATSTGDRGLNTEAFF.